This record looks at one T cell receptor (beta chain) sequence and its context. Its antigen remains unknown. J gave up 1 base and V 5 bases, and 3 bases lay outside the gene matches. Germline values: CDR1 SGHVS, CDR2 FNYEAQ. CDR3 length: 16 amino acids. The entry originates in a study of PD-L1 blockade in urothelial cancer. Using immunoSEQ multiplex PCR, the repertoire was profiled, and TCRdb retains in-frame clones only, with some absent. The table records about 30,000 clones, 84% of them present only once. Time point specified: peripheral blood 6 weeks after treatment start. Broader study findings: Lower pretreatment blood TCR clonality, under the median, predicted better survival, researchers reported.

This chain uses TRBV7-6 with TRBJ2-5; TRBD2 agrees at 14 bases. The receptor's source is a man aged 65 to 79 with urothelial cancer. The material sequenced was PBMCs, taken around atezolizumab (anti-PD-L1) treatment. CDR3 coding DNA: TGTGCCAGCAGCCTAGGACTAGCGGGGGGCCAAGAGACCCAGTACTTC. Translating gives CASSLGLAGGQETQYF.